The TCR beta chain under discussion was sequenced for a study of blood T cells in healthy people across ages. Sample-barcoded 5' priming and a J-beta primer mix drove a second PCR of roughly 6 to 12 cycles. In TCRdb, the 5' RACE reads were re-called with MiXCR into one record per CDR3 protein. The sample lists about a million distinct CDR3 sequences, more than 30% occurring once. The CDR3 runs 13 residues. J was trimmed by 9 bases and V by 5 bases; bases with no gene match: 7. The chain carries TRBV12-3 or TRBV12-4 and TRBJ1-5, with 7 bases matching TRBD1. The source is a man younger than 35 in good health. The sequencing sample was made of blood. CDR3 in DNA: TGTGCCAGCAGTCGGGGACAGCTACGGCCCCAGCATTTT. It specifies CASSRGQLRPQHF.